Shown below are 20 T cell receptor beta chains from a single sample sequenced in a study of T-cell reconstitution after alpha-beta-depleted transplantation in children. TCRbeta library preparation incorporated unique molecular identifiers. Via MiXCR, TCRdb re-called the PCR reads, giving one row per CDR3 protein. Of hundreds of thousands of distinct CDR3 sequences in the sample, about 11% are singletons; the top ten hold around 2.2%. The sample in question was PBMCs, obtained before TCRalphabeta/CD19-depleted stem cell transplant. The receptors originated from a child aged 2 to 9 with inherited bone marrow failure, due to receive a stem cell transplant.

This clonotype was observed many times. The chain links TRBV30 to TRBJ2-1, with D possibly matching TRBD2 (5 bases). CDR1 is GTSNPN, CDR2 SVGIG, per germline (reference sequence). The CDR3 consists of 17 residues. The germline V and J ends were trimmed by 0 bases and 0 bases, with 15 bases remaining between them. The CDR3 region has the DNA TGTGCCTGGAGTGTCGAACGTGGACTTCGCTCCTACAATGAGCAGTTCTTC. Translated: CAWSVERGLRSYNEQFF.

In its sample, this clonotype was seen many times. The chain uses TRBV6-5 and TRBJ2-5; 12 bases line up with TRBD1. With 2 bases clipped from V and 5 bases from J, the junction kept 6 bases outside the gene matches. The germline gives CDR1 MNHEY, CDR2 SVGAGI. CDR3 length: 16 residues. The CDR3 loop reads CASSYAGTGGAETQYF. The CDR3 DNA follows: TGTGCCAGCAGTTACGCCGGGACAGGGGGCGCGGAGACCCAGTACTTC.

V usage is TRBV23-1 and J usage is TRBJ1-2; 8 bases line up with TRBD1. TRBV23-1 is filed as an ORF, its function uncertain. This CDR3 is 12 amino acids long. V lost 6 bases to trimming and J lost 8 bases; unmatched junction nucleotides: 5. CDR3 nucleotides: TGCGCCAGCAGGGTACAGGGGGGAGGCTACACCTTC. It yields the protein CASRVQGGGYTF.

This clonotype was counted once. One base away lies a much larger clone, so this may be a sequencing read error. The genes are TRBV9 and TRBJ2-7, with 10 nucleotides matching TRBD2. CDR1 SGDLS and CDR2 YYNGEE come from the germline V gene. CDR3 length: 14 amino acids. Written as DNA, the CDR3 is TGTGCCAGCAGCGCTAGCGGGAGAAATGACGAGCACTACTTC. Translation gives CASSASGRNDEHYF.

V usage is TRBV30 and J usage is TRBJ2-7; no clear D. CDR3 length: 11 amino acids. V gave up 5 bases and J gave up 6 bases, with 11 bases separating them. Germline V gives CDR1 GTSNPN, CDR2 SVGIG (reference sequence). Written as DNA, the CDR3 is TGTGCCTGGGCCCTAGTTGGCGAGCAGTACTTC. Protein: CAWALVGEQYF. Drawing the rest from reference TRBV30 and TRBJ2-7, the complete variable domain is SQTIHQWPATLVQPVGSPLSLECTVEGTSNPNLYWYRQAAGRGLQLLFYSVGIGQISSEVPQNLSASRPQDRQFILSSKKLLLSDSGFYLCAWALVGEQYFGPGTRLTVT.

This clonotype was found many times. CDR3 bases: TGCAGTGTCCTCGGAGACAGGGCCACTGAAGCTTTCTTT. Its protein product is CSVLGDRATEAFF. This chain uses TRBV20-1 with TRBJ1-1; 7 positions agree with TRBD1. Trimming took 7 bases from V and 4 from J; bases not matched to a gene: 9. Germline assignment: CDR1 DFQATT and CDR2 SNEGSKA (reference sequence). There are 13 residues in the CDR3.

The chain's CDR3 is CASSASGTEQYF. CDR3 sequence (DNA): TGCGCCAGCAGTGCTAGCGGCACGGAGCAGTACTTC. The rearrangement links TRBV10-2 to TRBJ2-7; 7 nucleotides line up with TRBD2. Trimming removed 4 bases from V and 7 bases from J; junction bases left unmatched: 4. Germline V CDR1 and CDR2: WSHSY, SAAADI. The CDR3 is 12 residues long.

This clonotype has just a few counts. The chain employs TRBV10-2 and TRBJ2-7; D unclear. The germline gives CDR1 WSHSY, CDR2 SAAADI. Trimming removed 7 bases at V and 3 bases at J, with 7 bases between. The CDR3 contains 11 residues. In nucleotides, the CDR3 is TGCGCCAGCACCGATATCTACGAGCAGTACTTC. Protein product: CASTDIYEQYF.

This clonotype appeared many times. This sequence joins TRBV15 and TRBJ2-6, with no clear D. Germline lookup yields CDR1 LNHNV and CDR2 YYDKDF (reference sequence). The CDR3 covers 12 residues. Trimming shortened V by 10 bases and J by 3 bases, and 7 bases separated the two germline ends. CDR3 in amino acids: CAIPGGANVLTF. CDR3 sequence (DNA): TGTGCCATCCCAGGTGGGGCCAACGTCCTGACTTTC.

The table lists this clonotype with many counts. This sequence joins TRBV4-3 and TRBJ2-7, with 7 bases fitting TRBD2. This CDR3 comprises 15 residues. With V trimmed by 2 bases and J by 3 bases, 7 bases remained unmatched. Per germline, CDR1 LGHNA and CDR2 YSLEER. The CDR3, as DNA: TGCGCCAGCAGCCAAATTGCTAGCGGATACTACGAGCAGTACTTC. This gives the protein CASSQIASGYYEQYF.

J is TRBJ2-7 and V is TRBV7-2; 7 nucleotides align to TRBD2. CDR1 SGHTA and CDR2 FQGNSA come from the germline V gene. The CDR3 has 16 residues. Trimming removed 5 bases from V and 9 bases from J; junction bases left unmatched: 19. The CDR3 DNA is TGTGCCAGCAGCAGCCAAGTGGGGACCTCCCCGGGAGGGCAGTACTTC. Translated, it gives CASSSQVGTSPGGQYF.

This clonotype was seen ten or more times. CDR3 DNA: TGTGCCAGCAGCTCGGGACAGACCCAAGAGACCCAGTACTTC. This encodes CASSSGQTQETQYF. This sequence joins TRBV7-9 and TRBJ2-5; 7 nucleotides align to TRBD1. The CDR3 has 14 amino acids. Germline CDR1 reads SEHNR; CDR2 reads FQNEAQ (reference sequence). The V segment lost 4 bases and the J segment 1 base; nucleotides outside the gene matches: 3.

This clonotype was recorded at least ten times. The CDR3 DNA sequence: TGTGCCAGCTCACCTGGAGCGGGAGGTTATGAGCAGTTCTTC. Protein product: CASSPGAGGYEQFF. V gene TRBV18 combines with J gene TRBJ2-1; 9 bases align to TRBD2. The CDR3 totals 14 residues. The junction had 5 bases not matched to a gene; V was cut back by 3 bases and J by 8 bases. Germline assignment: CDR1 KGHSH and CDR2 LQKENI.

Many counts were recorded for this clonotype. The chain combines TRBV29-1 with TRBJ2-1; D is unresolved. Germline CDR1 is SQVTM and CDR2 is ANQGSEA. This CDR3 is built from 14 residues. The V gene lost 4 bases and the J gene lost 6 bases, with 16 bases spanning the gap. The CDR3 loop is CSVGEETGSNEQFF. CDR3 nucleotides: TGCAGCGTTGGAGAAGAAACTGGCTCCAATGAGCAGTTCTTC.

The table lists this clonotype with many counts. The CDR3 region is CASSSPSSEQFF. The CDR3 coding sequence is TGTGCCAGCAGTTCTCCGTCAAGTGAGCAGTTCTTC. V and J are TRBV12-3 or TRBV12-4 and TRBJ2-1; D gene ambiguous. This CDR3 is built from 12 residues. V shed 4 bases and J shed 9 bases, with 10 bases lying between them.

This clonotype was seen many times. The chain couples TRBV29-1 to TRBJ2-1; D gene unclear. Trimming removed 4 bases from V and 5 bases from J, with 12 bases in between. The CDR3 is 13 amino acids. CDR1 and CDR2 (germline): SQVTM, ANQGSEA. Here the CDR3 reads CSVVWQVNNEQFF. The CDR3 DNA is TGCAGCGTTGTTTGGCAGGTCAACAATGAGCAGTTCTTC.

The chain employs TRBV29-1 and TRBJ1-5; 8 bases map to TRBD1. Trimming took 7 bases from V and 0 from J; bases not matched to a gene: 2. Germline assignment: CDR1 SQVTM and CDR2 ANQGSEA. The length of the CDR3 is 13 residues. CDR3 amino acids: CSAQGASNQPQHF. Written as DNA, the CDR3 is TGCAGCGCCCAGGGGGCTAGCAATCAGCCCCAGCATTTT.

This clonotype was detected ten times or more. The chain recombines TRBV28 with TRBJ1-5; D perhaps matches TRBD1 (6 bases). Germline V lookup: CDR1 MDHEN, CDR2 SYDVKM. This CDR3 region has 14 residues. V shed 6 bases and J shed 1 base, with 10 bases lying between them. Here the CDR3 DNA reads TGTGCCAGCAGGCCGGGGGCGAGCAATCAGCCCCAGCATTTT. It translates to CASRPGASNQPQHF.

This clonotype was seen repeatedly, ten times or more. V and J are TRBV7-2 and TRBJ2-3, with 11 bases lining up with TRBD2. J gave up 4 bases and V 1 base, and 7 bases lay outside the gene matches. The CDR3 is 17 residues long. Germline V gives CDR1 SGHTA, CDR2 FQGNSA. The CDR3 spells CASSLGLAGGDSDTQYF. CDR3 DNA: TGTGCCAGCAGCTTAGGGCTAGCGGGAGGAGATTCAGATACGCAGTATTTT.

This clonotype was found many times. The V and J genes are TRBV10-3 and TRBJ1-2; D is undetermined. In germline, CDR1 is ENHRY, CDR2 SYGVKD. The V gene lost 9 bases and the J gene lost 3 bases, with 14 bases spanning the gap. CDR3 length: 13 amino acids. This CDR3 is CAMTGRRDYGYTF. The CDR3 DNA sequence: TGTGCCATGACCGGGAGAAGGGACTATGGCTACACCTTC.